This record covers a single T cell receptor (beta chain). This specimen comes from a study of blood T cell repertoires in COVID-19. Germline V gene lookup returns CDR1 SNHLY and CDR2 FYNNEI. The CDR3 has 16 amino acids. Trimming removed 7 bases from V and 1 base from J; junction bases left unmatched: 12. Sequencing was performed with immunoSEQ multiplex PCR; in TCRdb, only in-frame clones are kept and a portion is missing. The sample lists about 270,000 clones; around 89% were seen once. The receptor was isolated from a woman aged 45 to 65 who had recovered from COVID-19. The sequenced material came from PBMCs or T cells enriched from blood (not recorded which). This chain uses TRBV2 with TRBJ2-7; 8 bases are a match to TRBD2. The chain's CDR3 is CASKSRAGGLSYEQYF. The CDR3 coding sequence is TGTGCCAGCAAATCGCGCGCGGGAGGCCTATCCTACGAGCAGTACTTC.